Sequencing of this TCR beta chain was carried out in a study of blood T cell repertoires in COVID-19. Study background: The analysed material was cDNA or gDNA that came from T cells, B-cell-depleted T cells, or PBMCs.

Using immunoSEQ multiplex PCR, the repertoire was profiled, and TCRdb retains in-frame clones only, with some absent. The sample has fewer than 350,000 clones, approximately 89% seen once. What was sequenced was PBMCs or T cells enriched from blood (not recorded which). The sequence came from a man in his forties who had been exposed to COVID-19.

The DNA for the CDR3 is TGTGCCAGCAGTGGGTGGACTAGCGGGAGGGCCTTTAACTCCTACGAGCAGTACTTC. Translated: CASSGWTSGRAFNSYEQYF. The V gene is TRBV2, the J gene TRBJ2-7; 15 nucleotides agree with TRBD2. Per germline, CDR1 SNHLY and CDR2 FYNNEI. CDR3 length: 19 residues. J gave up 0 bases and V 4 bases, and 10 bases lay outside the gene matches.